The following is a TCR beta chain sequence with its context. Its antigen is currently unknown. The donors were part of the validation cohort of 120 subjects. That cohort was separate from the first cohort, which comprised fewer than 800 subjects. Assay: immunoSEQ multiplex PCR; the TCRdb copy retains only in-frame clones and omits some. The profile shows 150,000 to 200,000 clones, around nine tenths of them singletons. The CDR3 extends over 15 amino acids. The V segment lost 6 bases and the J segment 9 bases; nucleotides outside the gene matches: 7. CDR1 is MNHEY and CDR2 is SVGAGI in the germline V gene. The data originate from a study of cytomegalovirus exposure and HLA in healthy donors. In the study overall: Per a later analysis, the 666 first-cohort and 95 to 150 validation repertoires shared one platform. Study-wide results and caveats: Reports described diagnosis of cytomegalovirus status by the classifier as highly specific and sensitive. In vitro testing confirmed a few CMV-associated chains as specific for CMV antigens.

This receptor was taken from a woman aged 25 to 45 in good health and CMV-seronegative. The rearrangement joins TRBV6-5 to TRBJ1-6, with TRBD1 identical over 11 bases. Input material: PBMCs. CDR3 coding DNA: TGTGCCAGCAGATCCGGGACAGGGGGTTTTTCACCCCTCCACTTT. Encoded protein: CASRSGTGGFSPLHF.